This T cell receptor beta chain was observed in a study of cytomegalovirus exposure and HLA in healthy donors (dated by TCRdb to 2016 to 2017). Study-wide context: The 650 to 750 repertoires of the first cohort and the roughly 110 validation repertoires were produced on the same platform, according to a later analysis. To predict cytomegalovirus infection status, the study combined high-throughput TCR immunosequencing, statistical association of individual TCRs with disease status, and machine learning. In addition to the first cohort of 666 subjects, a separate validation cohort of 120 different subjects was used. The study aimed to test whether signatures of past pathogen exposure could be identified by cataloging public T cell receptors. The investigation overall reported the following: In vitro tests confirmed that three of the cytomegalovirus-associated TCR beta chains recognize cytomegalovirus antigens. In the study, approximately 150 TCR beta chains were listed as associated with cytomegalovirus. Cytomegalovirus status was reported to be diagnosed by the classifier with high specificity and sensitivity in both the original and validation cohorts. The validation cohort had no HLA typing available for a later analysis, so co-occurrence within that cohort was assessed over all 130 or so repertoires. According to the authors, the approach could potentially be generalized to other disease states and immunological phenotypes. In a later analysis, TCRs clustered in the first cohort were found to also tend to co-occur in the approximately 110 validation repertoires, with 94% of cluster scores above 0. While some public TCRs were present in many individuals, most TCR sequences turned up only very rarely across donors.

Turning to this clone: The antigen it recognizes is unknown. No base qualities exist here, and no much larger clone lies one base off it.

Library preparation employed the immunoSEQ multiplex PCR assay. Per the source publication's procedure: A statistical classification framework was built to diagnose cytomegalovirus status from the catalog of TCR beta chain sequences. The immuneACCESS repertoire file appears here via TCRdb, limited to in-frame rearrangements. These files lack a portion of the clones; in checked studies, under half of the deficit traces to unresolved V genes, and the cause of the others is not known. The V and J calls and the clone size are those of that table, but D and trimming were determined from the DNA. Present in this sample are fewer than 200,000 clones, about nine tenths of which were seen just once. The top ten clones comprise approximately 10% of the sample. The donors were included in the validation cohort of over a hundred subjects, a group kept apart from the roughly 700-subject first cohort. This sequence originates from a woman younger than 30 in good health and CMV-seropositive. The specimen was PBMCs.

The nucleotides are TGTGCCAGCAGCTTAGGAGTCAAGGGGACTGAAGCTTTCTTT. This encodes CASSLGVKGTEAFF. The V gene is TRBV13 and the J gene is TRBJ1-1; matching of 5 bases hints at TRBD1 as the D gene. The junction carries 10 bases between V and J, which are trimmed by 0 bases and 5 bases respectively. The CDR3 runs 14 amino acids, cysteine and phenylalanine included. Here the CDR3 DNA is all that survives: 42 bases in frame from base 1. As encoded in the germline V gene (reference sequence), CDR1 is PRHDT while CDR2 is FYEKMQ.